This TCR beta chain was sequenced in a study of blood T cell repertoires in COVID-19. TCRdb keeps only in-frame clones here, not all; method: immunoSEQ multiplex PCR. Here the sample spans more than 85,000 clones, nearly 90% being singletons. CDR1 is MNHEY, CDR2 SVGAGI, per germline. V was clipped by 6 bases and J by 10 bases, with 16 bases between them. CDR3 length equals 14 residues. The rearrangement joins TRBV6-5 to TRBJ1-6, with a tentative D call TRBD1 (6 bases). What was sequenced was peripheral blood. This TCR was sampled from a man over 45 with active COVID-19. CDR3 in DNA: TGTGCCAGCAGCCCACAAGTAGGGGGATCACCCCTCCACTTT. This codes for CASSPQVGGSPLHF.